One and the same sample provided the 9 T cell receptor beta chains below, sequenced in a study of cytomegalovirus exposure and HLA in healthy donors. The primer mix had 60 Vbeta and 13 Jbeta primers. Assay used: immunoSEQ multiplex PCR; TCRdb lists only in-frame clones, some missing. The table lists over 150,000 clones, around 85% of them singletons. Sequenced input: PBMCs. Receptors were obtained from a woman younger than 45 in good health and CMV-seronegative.

The CDR3, as DNA: TGTGCCAGCAGCGTAGGAGGAAAAAATCAGCCCCAGCATTTT. It specifies CASSVGGKNQPQHF. This chain links TRBV9 with TRBJ1-5; D gene uncertain. This CDR3 contains 14 residues. Germline V gene data show CDR1 as SGDLS and CDR2 as YYNGEE. With 0 bases removed from V and 4 bases from J, the gap between germline ends came to 8 bases.

This sequence joins TRBV19 and TRBJ1-5, with a tentative D call TRBD1 (5 bases). Per germline, CDR1 LNHDA and CDR2 SQIVND (reference sequence). Trimming took off 2 bases at V and 0 bases at J, with 11 bases between the two ends. The CDR3 is made up of 16 amino acids. CDR3 coding DNA: TGTGCCAGTAGTATAAGGGGCCCTTATAGCAATCAGCCCCAGCATTTT. Encoded protein: CASSIRGPYSNQPQHF.

The chain combines TRBV19 with TRBJ2-2, with 8 bases lining up with TRBD2. This CDR3 is built from 15 residues. The germline V gene encodes CDR1 LNHDA and CDR2 SQIVND (reference sequence). The V segment lost 4 bases and the J segment 6 bases; nucleotides outside the gene matches: 7. Here the CDR3 reads CASSKVAGRSGELFF. In DNA, the CDR3 is TGTGCCAGTAGTAAAGTAGCGGGAAGGTCCGGGGAGCTGTTTTTT.

J is TRBJ1-2 and V is TRBV28; a possible D gene is TRBD1 (5 bases). This CDR3 has 12 amino acids. The V gene lost 9 bases and the J gene lost 5 bases, with 13 bases spanning the gap. Germline V CDR1 and CDR2: MDHEN, SYDVKM. CDR3 region: CASHQGIYGYTF. CDR3 DNA: TGTGCCAGTCACCAGGGAATTTATGGCTACACCTTC.

The genes are TRBV6-1 and TRBJ2-5; TRBD1 matches 9 bases. Gene TRBJ2-7 matches the end of the DNA better, so the J call may be wrong. Germline V gives CDR1 MNHNS, CDR2 SASEGT. This CDR3 contains 13 residues. The CDR3 is CASSVQGAAEQYF. In DNA, the CDR3 is TGTGCCAGCAGTGTACAGGGGGCGGCCGAGCAGTACTTC.

The rearrangement uses TRBV19 and TRBJ2-7, with 10 bases lining up with TRBD2. After removal of 6 bases from V and 2 bases from J, the junction contained 19 bases not matched to a gene. CDR3 length: 19 residues. Per the germline V gene, CDR1 is LNHDA and CDR2 is SQIVND (reference sequence). The DNA of the CDR3 is TGTGCCAGTAGCCACCATTTCGGGACTAGCGCACCCGAAACCTACGAGCAGTACTTC. Amino acids: CASSHHFGTSAPETYEQYF.

V is TRBV7-8 and J is TRBJ2-5; 12 nucleotides agree with TRBD2. The germline gives CDR1 SGHVS, CDR2 FQNEAQ. V dropped 5 bases and J dropped 3; count of bases not matched to a gene: 13. There are 18 residues in the CDR3. CDR3 in amino acids: CASSPASGLAGGKETQYF. The CDR3 region has the DNA TGTGCCAGCAGCCCGGCCAGTGGGCTAGCGGGAGGGAAAGAGACCCAGTACTTC.

CDR3 in amino acids: CASIRAGGGNEQFF. CDR3 coding DNA: TGTGCCAGCATTCGAGCGGGAGGTGGCAATGAGCAGTTCTTC. The V and J genes are TRBV6-1 and TRBJ2-1, with 9 bases identical to TRBD2. The CDR3 consists of 14 residues. The junction had 7 bases not matched to a gene; V was cut back by 7 bases and J by 6 bases. Germline-derived CDR1 and CDR2 are MNHNS and SASEGT.

The chain's CDR3 is CAWKLREGNTGELFF. The CDR3 region has the DNA TGTGCCTGGAAACTCAGGGAGGGGAACACCGGGGAGCTGTTTTTT. The chain links TRBV30 to TRBJ2-2, with 7 bases matching TRBD2. V gave up 4 bases and J gave up 1 base; unmatched junction bases: 6. The germline gives CDR1 GTSNPN, CDR2 SVGIG (reference sequence). The CDR3 has 15 amino acids.